This T cell receptor beta chain appears in the sequencing data of a study of vaccination and CD4 T cells after COVID-19. Study-wide results and caveats: The authors identified 304 of 307 vaccine-specific clones in convalescent patients as spike mono-reactive. Convalescent participants were relatively few, and none had early post-infection timepoints studied. Going from roughly 21 to 40, median SARS-CoV-2-reactive clonotypes did not rise significantly.

As to treatment: roughly 10-day PBMC culture with coronavirus spike peptide pools or control peptides (ViraFEST assay). Regarding this clonotype: Antigen: not known.

Cultured CD4+ T-cell DNA underwent Oncomine TCR Beta short-read sequencing. Someone extracted genomic DNA from cultured CD4+ T cells. MiXCR, applied by TCRdb to the PCR reads, yields one record per CDR3 protein. The table includes about 13,000 distinct CDR3 sequences, nearly 60% detected once. The TCR comes from a human donor with COVID-19. The sample in question was cultured CD4+ T cells from blood, obtained after SARS-CoV-2 vaccination.

The CDR3 region is CSATTPRLAGVTDTQYF. The DNA for the CDR3 is TGCAGTGCTACCACACCTAGACTAGCGGGGGTCACAGATACGCAGTATTTT. This chain links TRBV20-1 with TRBJ2-3; 12 positions match TRBD2. Trimming removed 4 bases from V and 2 bases from J; junction bases left unmatched: 10. Per the germline V gene, CDR1 is DFQATT and CDR2 is SNEGSKA (reference sequence). This CDR3 has 17 residues.